The clone carrying this T cell receptor beta chain was picked up a small number of times. The sample holds other DNA sequences that translate to the same CDR3. This record belongs to a study of blood T cell repertoires in COVID-19. Study-level information: Samples came from the United States, Italy and Spain, spanning acute and convalescent COVID-19. The analysed material was cDNA or gDNA that came from T cells, B-cell-depleted T cells, or PBMCs.

The CDR3 extends over 13 amino acids. Germline V gene lookup returns CDR1 LNHDA and CDR2 SQIVND (reference sequence). The germline V and J ends were trimmed by 3 bases and 5 bases, with 10 bases remaining between them. Authors' processing steps: From reference gene primer amplification, estimates of nucleated cell counts were derived. Here immunoSEQ multiplex PCR was the method, and the copy in TCRdb shows in-frame clones only, minus some. V and J calls and clone size follow that table, whereas D and trimming were derived from the DNA. The data contain approximately 170,000 clones, approximately 83% of them singletons.

V usage is TRBV19 and J usage is TRBJ1-1, with D possibly TRBD1 on 6 matching bases. Sample: peripheral blood. The receptor was derived from a human donor with acute or convalescent COVID-19. The donor label of this sample is uncertain. The CDR3 protein is CASSIGGGTEAFF. The CDR3 DNA is TGTGCCAGTAGTATTGGGGGCGGAACTGAAGCTTTCTTT. Full variable domain (outside the CDR3, taken from reference TRBV19 and TRBJ1-1): DGGITQSPKYLFRKEGQNVTLSCEQNLNHDAMYWYRQDPGQGLRLIYYSQIVNDFQKGDIAEGYSVSREKKESFPLTVTSAQKNPTAFYLCASSIGGGTEAFFGQGTRLTVV.